This T cell receptor beta chain was sequenced during a study of breast tumors, draining lymph nodes, adjacent tissues (dated by TCRdb to 2016 to 2018). For the wider study: TCR beta repertoires were compared across tumor, adjacent nontumor tissue and axillary lymph nodes obtained from breast cancer patients. The study was designed to assess the relationships and possible T-cell exchange between tumor, surrounding tissue and draining lymph node repertoires in human breast cancer. Overall study results and their limits: The conclusion that tumor T cells originate in lymph nodes was framed as consistent with a hypothesis rather than directly demonstrated. The data were judged consistent with most tumor T cells deriving from the lymph node and then expanding within tumor tissue. Tumor and nontumor tissue repertoires were found to be significantly more similar in luminal-like than in basal-like breast cancer. Tumors showed preferential V and J gene usage, and their T-cell repertoire diversity fell below that of lymph nodes yet above that of nontumor tissue.

The sequencer listed for this sample is Illumina HiSeq 2000. TCR beta chain libraries were generated through multiplex PCR amplification. High-throughput sequencing was used to analyze the amplified TCR beta chain products. Clones were called with MiXCR by TCRdb after fastp trimmed the public reads at Q25, and only in-frame beta chains were retained. All rows with the same CDR3 protein become a single entry with the most common DNA and genes. This sample has about 22,000 distinct CDR3 sequences in its table, and around 41% of those were observed once. The ten largest clones capture around a quarter of the sample. Of note for this clonotype: The target of this receptor is not known. No clone much larger than this one lies a single base away; base qualities are absent.

V is cut by 4 bases and J by 0 bases, and the space between the germline ends is 10 bases. CDR1 and CDR2 are drawn from the germline V gene: SNHLY, FYNNEI. Counted from cysteine to phenylalanine, this CDR3 has 15 amino acids. The sequence is cut down to CDR3 DNA, 45 bases in frame from base 1. The specimen sequenced was breast tumor tissue. Rearrangement joined TRBV2 to TRBJ1-5; the D segment cannot be called with confidence. This receptor was identified in a female donor with breast cancer. Some clones in this sample may be carry-over from other donors' samples. The CDR3: CASSGEEYSNQPQHF. DNA sequence: TGTGCCAGCAGTGGGGAGGAGTATAGCAATCAGCCCCAGCATTTT.